The clone carrying this T cell receptor beta chain was picked up one time. The sample originates from a study of blood T cell repertoires in COVID-19. On the study more broadly: T cells, B-cell-depleted T cells, or PBMCs supplied cDNA or gDNA.

Method: immunoSEQ multiplex PCR; TCRdb's copy keeps in-frame clones and lacks some. This table holds about 120,000 clones, 65% to 90% found once. The sequence came from a man older than 75 with acute or convalescent COVID-19. Sequenced input: peripheral blood.

Here the CDR3 reads CASSVGASWEQYF. CDR3 sequence (DNA): TGTGCCAGCAGCGTAGGGGCTAGCTGGGAGCAGTACTTC. The V and J genes are TRBV9 and TRBJ2-7; D perhaps matches TRBD2 (5 bases). The CDR3 has 13 amino acids. Per germline, CDR1 SGDLS and CDR2 YYNGEE. V was cut by 0 bases and J by 7 bases, with 11 bases left in between.